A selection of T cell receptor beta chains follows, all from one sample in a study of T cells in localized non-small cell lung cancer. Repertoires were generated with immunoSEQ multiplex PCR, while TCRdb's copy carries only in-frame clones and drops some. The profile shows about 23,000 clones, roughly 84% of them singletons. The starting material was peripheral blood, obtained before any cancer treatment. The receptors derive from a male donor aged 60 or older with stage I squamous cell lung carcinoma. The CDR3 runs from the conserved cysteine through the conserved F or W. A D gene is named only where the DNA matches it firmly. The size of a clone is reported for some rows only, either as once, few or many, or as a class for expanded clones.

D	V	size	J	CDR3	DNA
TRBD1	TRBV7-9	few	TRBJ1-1	CASSSPTGRSTEAFF	TGTGCCAGCAGCTCCCCGACAGGGCGAAGCACTGAAGCTTTCTTT
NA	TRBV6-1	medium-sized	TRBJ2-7	CASRERSTVSYEQYF	TGTGCCAGCAGAGAACGGAGCACCGTATCCTACGAGCAGTACTTC
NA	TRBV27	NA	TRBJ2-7	CASSSLGERKTEQYF	TGTGCCAGCAGTTCCCTGGGGGAGAGAAAGACTGAGCAGTACTTC
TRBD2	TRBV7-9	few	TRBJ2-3	CASSSQRGGLTDTQYF	TGTGCCAGCAGCTCCCAGCGGGGGGGCCTGACAGATACGCAGTATTTT
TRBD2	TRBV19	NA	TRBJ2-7	CASSMRLAESYEQYF	TGTGCCAGTAGTATGAGGCTAGCGGAGTCCTACGAGCAGTACTTC
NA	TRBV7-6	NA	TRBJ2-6	CASSLVGRGSSGANVLTF	TGTGCCAGCAGCTTAGTAGGCAGGGGAAGCTCTGGGGCCAACGTCCTGACTTTC
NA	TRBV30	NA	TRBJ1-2	CAWSDVPYGYTF	TGTGCCTGGAGTGACGTCCCCTATGGCTACACCTTC
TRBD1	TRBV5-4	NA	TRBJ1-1	CASSSGQGIVTEAFF	TGTGCCAGCAGCTCGGGACAGGGAATTGTGACTGAAGCTTTCTTT
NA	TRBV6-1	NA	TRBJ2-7	CASSEMSSSYEQYF	TGTGCCAGCAGTGAAATGAGTTCCTCCTACGAGCAGTACTTC
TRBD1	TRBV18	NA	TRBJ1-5	CAGSPPGQGARGNQPQHF	TGTGCCGGCTCACCACCGGGACAGGGGGCGCGGGGCAATCAGCCCCAGCATTTT
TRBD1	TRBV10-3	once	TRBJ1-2	CAISESAQGSYGYTF	TGTGCCATCAGTGAGTCGGCACAGGGGTCCTATGGCTACACCTTC
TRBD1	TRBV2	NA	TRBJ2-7	CASRRQGANSYEQYF	TGTGCCAGCAGACGACAGGGGGCAAATTCCTACGAGCAGTACTTC
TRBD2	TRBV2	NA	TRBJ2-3	CASRTTGTSGTDTQYF	TGTGCCAGCAGGACGACCGGGACTAGCGGCACAGATACGCAGTATTTT
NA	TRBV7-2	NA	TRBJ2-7	CASSLAREQYF	TGTGCCAGCAGCTTAGCAAGGGAGCAGTACTTC
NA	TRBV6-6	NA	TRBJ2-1	CASSYARNEQFF	TGTGCCAGCAGTTACGCTCGCAATGAGCAGTTCTTC
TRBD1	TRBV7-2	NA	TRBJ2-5	CASARDRGRGETQYF	TGTGCCAGCGCCCGGGACAGGGGCCGGGGTGAGACCCAGTACTTC
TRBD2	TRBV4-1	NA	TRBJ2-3	CASSQWTSGGLVDTQYF	TGCGCCAGCAGCCAGTGGACTAGCGGGGGTTTAGTAGATACGCAGTATTTT
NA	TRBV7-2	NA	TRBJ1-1	CASSPNSAGNTEAFF	TGTGCCAGCAGCCCGAACTCGGCGGGGAACACTGAAGCTTTCTTT
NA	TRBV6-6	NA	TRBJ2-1	CASSSTDKGNEQFF	TGTGCCAGCAGCTCCACGGACAAAGGCAATGAGCAGTTCTTC
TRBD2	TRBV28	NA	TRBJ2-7	CASSLKILTSGAESGDEQYF	TGTGCCAGCAGTTTAAAGATACTGACTAGCGGGGCAGAGTCCGGGGACGAGCAGTACTTC
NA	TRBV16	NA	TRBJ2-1	CASSSQWDPYNEQFF	TGTGCCAGCAGCTCACAGTGGGATCCCTACAATGAGCAGTTCTTC
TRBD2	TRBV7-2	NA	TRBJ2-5	CASSLGSGSYETQYF	TGTGCCAGCAGCTTAGGTAGCGGGAGTTATGAGACCCAGTACTTC
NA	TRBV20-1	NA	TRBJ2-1	CSARSYNEQFF	TGCAGTGCTAGGTCGTACAATGAGCAGTTCTTC
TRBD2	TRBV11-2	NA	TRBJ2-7	CASSLGLASYEQYF	TGTGCCAGCAGCTTGGGACTAGCGTCCTACGAGCAGTACTTC
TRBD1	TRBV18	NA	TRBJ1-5	CASSTTGASNQPQHF	TGTGCCAGCTCAACGACAGGGGCATCCAATCAGCCCCAGCATTTT
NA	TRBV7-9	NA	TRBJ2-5	CASSFSLLRWETQYF	TGTGCCAGCAGCTTCTCTCTACTCCGGTGGGAGACCCAGTACTTC
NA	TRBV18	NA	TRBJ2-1	CASSPPSASVDEQFF	TGTGCCAGCTCACCACCGAGCGCTAGCGTCGATGAGCAGTTCTTC
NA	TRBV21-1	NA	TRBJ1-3	CASNAPGWGASGNTIYF	TGTGCCAGCAACGCCCCCGGGTGGGGGGCTTCTGGAAACACCATATATTTT
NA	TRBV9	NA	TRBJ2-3	CASSLAWTPSRTSTDTQYF	TGTGCCAGCAGCTTGGCCTGGACGCCATCAAGAACTAGCACAGATACGCAGTATTTT
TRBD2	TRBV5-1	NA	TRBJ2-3	CASRLAPSTDTQYF	TGCGCCAGCAGACTAGCGCCTAGCACAGATACGCAGTATTTT
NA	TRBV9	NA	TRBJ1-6	CASTTGLDSPLHF	TGTGCCAGTACAACAGGGTTGGATTCACCCCTCCACTTT
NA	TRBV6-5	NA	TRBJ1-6	CASSQGGNSPLHF	TGTGCCAGCAGTCAGGGTGGAAATTCACCCCTCCACTTT
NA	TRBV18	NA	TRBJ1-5	CASSQYTGLNRPQHF	TGTGCCAGCTCACAATACACAGGGCTCAATCGGCCCCAGCATTTT
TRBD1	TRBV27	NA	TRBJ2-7	CASSWAKLGTGSYEQYF	TGTGCCAGCAGTTGGGCTAAGCTCGGGACAGGTTCCTACGAGCAGTACTTC
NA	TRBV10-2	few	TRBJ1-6	CATGQRADSPLHF	TGCGCCACCGGACAACGAGCGGATTCACCCCTCCACTTT
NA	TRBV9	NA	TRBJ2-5	CASSSGLLGAETQYF	TGTGCCAGCAGCTCGGGACTCCTCGGGGCAGAGACCCAGTACTTC
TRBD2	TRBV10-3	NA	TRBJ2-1	CAISELVGSGRSYNEQFF	TGTGCCATCAGTGAATTAGTCGGTAGCGGGAGATCCTACAATGAGCAGTTCTTC
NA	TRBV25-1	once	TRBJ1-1	CASSDPGSNTEAFF	TGTGCCAGCAGTGACCCCGGCTCGAACACTGAAGCTTTCTTT
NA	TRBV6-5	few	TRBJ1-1	CASTLSMNTEAFF	TGTGCCAGCACCCTCTCCATGAACACTGAAGCTTTCTTT
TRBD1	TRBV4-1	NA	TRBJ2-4	CASSLVTGTGRNIQYF	TGCGCCAGCAGCCTTGTAACCGGGACAGGGCGAAACATTCAGTACTTC
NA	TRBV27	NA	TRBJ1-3	CASSFRGRGAGNTIYF	TGTGCCAGCAGTTTTAGAGGGCGAGGAGCTGGAAACACCATATATTTT
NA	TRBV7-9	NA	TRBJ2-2	CASSRTSNTGELFF	TGTGCCAGCAGCCGGACATCGAACACCGGGGAGCTGTTTTTT
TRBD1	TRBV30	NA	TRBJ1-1	CAWSRRQGTEAFF	TGTGCCTGGAGCCGGAGACAGGGCACTGAAGCTTTCTTT
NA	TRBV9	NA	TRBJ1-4	CASSVGGLPNEKLFF	TGTGCCAGCAGCGTAGGGGGCCTTCCTAATGAAAAACTGTTTTTT
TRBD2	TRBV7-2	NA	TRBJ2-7	CASSLDLAGGLSYEQYF	TGTGCCAGCAGCTTAGACCTAGCGGGAGGCCTATCCTACGAGCAGTACTTC
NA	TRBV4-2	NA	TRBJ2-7	CASSQEGGPYEQYF	TGTGCCAGCAGCCAAGAGGGGGGCCCATACGAGCAGTACTTC